This T cell receptor (beta chain) was identified during a study of early stage breast cancer tumors. Blood replicates held 0.5 ug DNA, tumor or normal breast approximately 1.5 ug, two each. Libraries were prepared by immunoSEQ multiplex PCR; TCRdb keeps only in-frame clonotypes and omits some of them. The sample includes approximately 20,000 clones, 75% to 80% of them seen just once. Germline values: CDR1 LNHDA, CDR2 SQIVND (reference sequence). This CDR3 spans 14 amino acids. Trimming left V 6 bases short and J 5 bases short, with 16 bases between. There are a few counts of this clone. No antigen is known for it. Study-level findings and limits: Tumor and normal breast were distinguished via blood comparison in about 90% of the 16 patients.

Sequenced sample: blood. The rearrangement links TRBV19 to TRBJ2-5, with D perhaps TRBD2 (5 bases). The source is a person aged 55 to 75 with breast cancer. CDR3 sequence: CASRKLDGVETQYF. The DNA of the CDR3 is TGTGCCAGTAGGAAGCTTGACGGGGTCGAGACCCAGTACTTC.